This T cell receptor (beta chain) was documented in a study of blood T cell repertoires in COVID-19. Study-wide background: Sites across the United States, Italy and Spain contributed samples from acute and convalescent COVID-19. Sources were T cells, B-cell-depleted T cells, or PBMCs; the material itself was cDNA or gDNA.

Only in-frame clones appear in the TCRdb table, and some are missing; sequencing was by immunoSEQ multiplex PCR. The sample records roughly 250,000 clones, roughly 91% being singletons. V lost 4 bases, J lost 4 bases, and 3 bases stayed unmatched. Germline V gene sequence: CDR1 LGHDT, CDR2 YNNKEL (reference sequence). This CDR3 spans 14 amino acids. The rearrangement uses TRBV3-1 (or the pseudogene TRBV3-2) and TRBJ2-1; 8 positions agree with TRBD1. The specimen was peripheral blood. This clonotype was sampled from a man aged 25-45 years with acute or convalescent COVID-19. The CDR3 protein is CASSRDRNYNEQFF. The CDR3 bases are TGTGCCAGCAGCCGGGACAGGAATTACAATGAGCAGTTCTTC.